This TCR beta chain stems from a study of blood T cell repertoires in COVID-19. Symptom resolution, clearance, or two negative PCRs marked the recovered donors of Cohort 3. The assay was immunoSEQ multiplex PCR, and TCRdb's table has in-frame clones only and misses some. The repertoire holds a few hundred thousand clones, with approximately 92% as singletons. Sequencing was carried out using PBMCs or T cells enriched from blood (not recorded which). The sequence came from a woman in her 30s who had recovered from COVID-19.

In DNA, the CDR3 is TGCGCCAGCAGCCCGGGGGGGTCGGGTCAGCCCCAGCATTTT. It encodes CASSPGGSGQPQHF. This chain connects TRBV5-1 to TRBJ1-5; TRBD1 might be the D (5 bases). The CDR3 is 14 amino acids. V shed 4 bases and J shed 6 bases, with 14 bases lying between them. Germline values: CDR1 SGHRS, CDR2 YFSETQ. The entire variable domain, with the rest obtained from reference TRBV5-1 and TRBJ1-5, is as follows: KAGVTQTPRYLIKTRGQQVTLSCSPISGHRSVSWYQQTPGQGLQFLFEYFSETQRNKGNFPGRFSGRQFSNSRSEMNVSTLELGDSALYLCASSPGGSGQPQHFGDGTRLSIL.